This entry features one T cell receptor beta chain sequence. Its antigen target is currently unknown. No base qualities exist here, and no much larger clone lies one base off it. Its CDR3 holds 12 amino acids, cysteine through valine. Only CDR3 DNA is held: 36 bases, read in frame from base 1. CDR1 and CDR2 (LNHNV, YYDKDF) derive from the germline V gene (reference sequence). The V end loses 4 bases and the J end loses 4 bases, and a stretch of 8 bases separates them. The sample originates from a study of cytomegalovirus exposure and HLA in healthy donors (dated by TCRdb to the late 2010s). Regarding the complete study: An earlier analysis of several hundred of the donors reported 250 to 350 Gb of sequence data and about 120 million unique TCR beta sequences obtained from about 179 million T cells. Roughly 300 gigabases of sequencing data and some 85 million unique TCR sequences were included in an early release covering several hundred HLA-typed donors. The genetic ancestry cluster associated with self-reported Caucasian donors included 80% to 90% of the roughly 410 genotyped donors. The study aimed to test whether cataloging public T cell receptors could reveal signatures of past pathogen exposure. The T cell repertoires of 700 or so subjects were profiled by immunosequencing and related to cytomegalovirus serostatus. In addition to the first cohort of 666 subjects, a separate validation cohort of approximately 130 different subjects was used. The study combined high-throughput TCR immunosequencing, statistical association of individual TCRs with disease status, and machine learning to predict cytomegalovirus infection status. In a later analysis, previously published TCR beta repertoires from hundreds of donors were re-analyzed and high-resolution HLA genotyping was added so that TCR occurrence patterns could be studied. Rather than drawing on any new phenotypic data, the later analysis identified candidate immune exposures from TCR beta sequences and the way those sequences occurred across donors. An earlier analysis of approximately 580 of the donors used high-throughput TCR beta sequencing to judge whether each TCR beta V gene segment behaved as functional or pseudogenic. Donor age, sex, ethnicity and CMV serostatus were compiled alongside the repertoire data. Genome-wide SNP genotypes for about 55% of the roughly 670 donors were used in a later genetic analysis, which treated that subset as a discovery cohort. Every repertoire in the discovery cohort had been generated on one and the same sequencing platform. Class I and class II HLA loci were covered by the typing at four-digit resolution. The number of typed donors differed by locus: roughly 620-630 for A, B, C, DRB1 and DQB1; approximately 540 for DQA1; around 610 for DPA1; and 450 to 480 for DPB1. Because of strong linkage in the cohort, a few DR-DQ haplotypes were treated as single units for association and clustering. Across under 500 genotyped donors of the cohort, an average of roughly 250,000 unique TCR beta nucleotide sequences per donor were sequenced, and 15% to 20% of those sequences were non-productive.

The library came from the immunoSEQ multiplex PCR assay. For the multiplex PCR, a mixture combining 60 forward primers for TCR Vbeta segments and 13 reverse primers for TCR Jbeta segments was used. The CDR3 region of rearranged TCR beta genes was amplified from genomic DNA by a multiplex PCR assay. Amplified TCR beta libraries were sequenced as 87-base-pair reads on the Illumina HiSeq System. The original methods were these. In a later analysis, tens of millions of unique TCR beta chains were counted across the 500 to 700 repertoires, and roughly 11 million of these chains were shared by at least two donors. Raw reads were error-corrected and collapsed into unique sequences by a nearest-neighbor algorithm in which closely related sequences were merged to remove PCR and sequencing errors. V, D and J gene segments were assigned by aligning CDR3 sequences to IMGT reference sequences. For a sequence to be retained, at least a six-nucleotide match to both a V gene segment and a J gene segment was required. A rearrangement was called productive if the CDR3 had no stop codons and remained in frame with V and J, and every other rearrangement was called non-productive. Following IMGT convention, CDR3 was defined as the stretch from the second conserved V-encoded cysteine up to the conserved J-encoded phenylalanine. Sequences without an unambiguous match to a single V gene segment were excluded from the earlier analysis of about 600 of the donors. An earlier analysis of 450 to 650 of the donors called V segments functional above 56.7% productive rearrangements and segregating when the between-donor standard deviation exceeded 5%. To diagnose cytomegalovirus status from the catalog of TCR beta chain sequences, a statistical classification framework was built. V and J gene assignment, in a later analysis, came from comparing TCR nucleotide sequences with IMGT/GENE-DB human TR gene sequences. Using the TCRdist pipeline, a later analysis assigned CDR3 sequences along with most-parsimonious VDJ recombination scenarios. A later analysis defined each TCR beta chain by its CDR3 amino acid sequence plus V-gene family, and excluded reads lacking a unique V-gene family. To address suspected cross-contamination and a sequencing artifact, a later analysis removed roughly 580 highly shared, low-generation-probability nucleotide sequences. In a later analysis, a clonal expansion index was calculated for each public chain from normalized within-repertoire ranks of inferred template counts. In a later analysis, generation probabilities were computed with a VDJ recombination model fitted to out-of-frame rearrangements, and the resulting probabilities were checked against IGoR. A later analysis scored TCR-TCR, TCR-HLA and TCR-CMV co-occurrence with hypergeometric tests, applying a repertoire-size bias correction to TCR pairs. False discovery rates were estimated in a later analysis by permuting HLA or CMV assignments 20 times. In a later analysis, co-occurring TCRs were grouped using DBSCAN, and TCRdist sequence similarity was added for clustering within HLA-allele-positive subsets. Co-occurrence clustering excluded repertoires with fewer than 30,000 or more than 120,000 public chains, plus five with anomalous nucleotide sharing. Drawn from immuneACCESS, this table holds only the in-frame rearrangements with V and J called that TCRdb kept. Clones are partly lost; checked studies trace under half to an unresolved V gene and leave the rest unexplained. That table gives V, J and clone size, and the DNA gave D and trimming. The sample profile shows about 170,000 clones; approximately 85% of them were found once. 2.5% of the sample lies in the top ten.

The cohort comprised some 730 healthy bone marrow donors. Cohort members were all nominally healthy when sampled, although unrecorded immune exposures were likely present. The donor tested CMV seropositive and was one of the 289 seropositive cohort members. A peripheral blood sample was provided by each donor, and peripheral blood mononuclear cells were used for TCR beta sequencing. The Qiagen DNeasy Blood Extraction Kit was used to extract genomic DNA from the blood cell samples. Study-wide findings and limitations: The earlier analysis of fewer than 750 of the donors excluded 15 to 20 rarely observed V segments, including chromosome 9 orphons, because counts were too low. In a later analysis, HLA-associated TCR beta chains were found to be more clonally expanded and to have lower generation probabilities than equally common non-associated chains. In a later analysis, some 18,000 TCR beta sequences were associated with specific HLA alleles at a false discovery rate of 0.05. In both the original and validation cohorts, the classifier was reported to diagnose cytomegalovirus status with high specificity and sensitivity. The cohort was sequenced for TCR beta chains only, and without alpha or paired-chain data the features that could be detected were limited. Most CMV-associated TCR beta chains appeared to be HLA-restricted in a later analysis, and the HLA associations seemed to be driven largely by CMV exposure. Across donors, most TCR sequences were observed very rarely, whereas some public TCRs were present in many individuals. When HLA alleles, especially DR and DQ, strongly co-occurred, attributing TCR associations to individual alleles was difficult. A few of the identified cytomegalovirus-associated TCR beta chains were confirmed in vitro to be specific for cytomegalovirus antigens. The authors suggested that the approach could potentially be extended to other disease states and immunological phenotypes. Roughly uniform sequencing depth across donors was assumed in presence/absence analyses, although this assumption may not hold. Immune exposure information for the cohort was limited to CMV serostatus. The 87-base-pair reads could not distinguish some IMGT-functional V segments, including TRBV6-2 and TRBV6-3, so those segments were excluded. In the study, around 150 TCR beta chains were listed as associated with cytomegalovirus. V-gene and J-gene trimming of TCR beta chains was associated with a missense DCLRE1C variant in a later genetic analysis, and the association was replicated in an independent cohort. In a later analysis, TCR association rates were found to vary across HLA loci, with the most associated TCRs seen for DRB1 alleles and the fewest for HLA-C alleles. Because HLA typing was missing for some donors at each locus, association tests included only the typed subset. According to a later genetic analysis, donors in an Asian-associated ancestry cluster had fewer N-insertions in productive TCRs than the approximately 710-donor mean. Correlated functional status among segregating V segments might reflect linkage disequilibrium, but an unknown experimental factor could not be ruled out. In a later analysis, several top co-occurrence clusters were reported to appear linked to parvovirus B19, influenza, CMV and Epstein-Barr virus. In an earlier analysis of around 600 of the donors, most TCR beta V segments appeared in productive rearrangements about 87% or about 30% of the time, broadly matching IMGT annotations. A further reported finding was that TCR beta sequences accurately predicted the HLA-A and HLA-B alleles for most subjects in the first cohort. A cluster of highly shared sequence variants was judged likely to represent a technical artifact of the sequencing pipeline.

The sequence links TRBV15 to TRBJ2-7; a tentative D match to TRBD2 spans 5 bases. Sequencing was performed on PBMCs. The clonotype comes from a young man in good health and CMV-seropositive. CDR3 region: CATSKSGYEQYV. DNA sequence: TGTGCCACCAGCAAAAGCGGTTACGAGCAGTACGTC.